The following is a TCR beta chain sequence with its context. Antigen unknown. Per the germline V gene, CDR1 is MNHNS and CDR2 is SASEGT. CDR3 length equals 13 residues. The ends lost 8 bases at V and 3 bases at J; junction bases unmatched: 6. MiXCR, applied by TCRdb to the reads, yields one record per CDR3 protein. This table holds roughly 340,000 distinct CDR3 sequences, 25% to 30% found once. The entry originates in a study of T cell repertoires in cytomegalovirus infection. Study context: Well-studied HLA-B-restricted CMV epitopes were used in the study alongside recently identified HLA-C-restricted ones. Evidence of both CMV infection and a matching HLA type came from public TCR beta signatures.

Overall study findings and caveats: Public TCR beta family frequency separated CMV-and-HLA carriers, including in an independent cohort. Across the ex vivo response, the dominant clonotypes were HLA-C-restricted CMV-specific TCR beta clonotypes.

This TCR was recovered from a human donor in good health (CMV status not recorded). Some clones in this sample may be carry-over from other donors' samples. The source material was cultured PBMCs, sampled from culture after CMV antigen stimulation. V and J are TRBV6-1 and TRBJ2-7; 8 positions match TRBD1. The CDR3 loop is CASPDRESYEQYF. The CDR3 nucleotides read TGTGCCAGCCCGGACAGGGAAAGCTACGAGCAGTACTTC.